Detailed here is one T cell receptor beta chain. Its antigen remains unidentified. The sample holds no much larger clone one base away, and base qualities are not on file. Spanning cysteine to phenylalanine, the CDR3 consists of 13 amino acids. CDR3 DNA is the only sequence kept; it has 39 bases, read in frame from the first base. The germline V gene specifies SNHLY as CDR1 and FYNNEI as CDR2. The data belong to a study of cytomegalovirus exposure and HLA in healthy donors (TCRdb year 2017). Background for the entire study: According to an earlier analysis of 587 of the donors, about 180 million T cells yielded roughly 100 million unique TCR beta sequences and less than 300 Gb of sequence data. Roughly 320 gigabases of sequencing data and approximately 92 million unique TCR sequences made up an early release that covered about 640 HLA-typed donors. Of the roughly 420 genotyped donors, less than 85% were placed in the genetic ancestry cluster associated with self-reported Caucasian donors. The study aimed to test whether signatures of past pathogen exposure could be identified by cataloging public T cell receptors. The T cell repertoires of 666 subjects were profiled by immunosequencing and related to cytomegalovirus serostatus. A separate validation cohort of 100 to 150 different subjects was used in addition to the approximately 610-subject first cohort. High-throughput TCR immunosequencing, statistical association of individual TCRs with disease status, and machine learning were combined to predict cytomegalovirus infection status. To study patterns of TCR occurrence, a later analysis re-analyzed previously published TCR beta repertoires from several hundred donors and added high-resolution HLA genotyping. In the later analysis, no new phenotypic data were used to find candidate immune exposures; instead, reliance was placed on TCR beta sequences and their occurrence across donors. In an earlier analysis of a few hundred of the donors, high-throughput TCR beta sequencing was used to judge whether each TCR beta V gene segment behaved as functional or pseudogenic. Donor age, sex, ethnicity and CMV serostatus were compiled together with the repertoire data. A later genetic analysis used genome-wide SNP genotypes for about 60% of the roughly 700 donors, treating that subset as a discovery cohort. Every discovery cohort repertoire had been produced on one sequencing platform. Class I and class II HLA loci were covered by the typing at four-digit resolution. Typing coverage differed by locus: A, B, C, DRB1 and DQB1 were typed in about 620-630 donors, DQA1 in about 500, DPA1 in roughly 590, and DPB1 in 450 to 490. Four or five DR-DQ haplotypes were handled as single units for association and clustering because linkage in the cohort was strong. Among 398 genotyped donors of the cohort, an average of around 240,000 unique TCR beta nucleotide sequences were sequenced per donor, 15% to 20% of them non-productive. Broad study findings and their caveats: In a later analysis, several top co-occurrence clusters were reported to appear linked to parvovirus B19, influenza, CMV and Epstein-Barr virus. In a later analysis, 15,000 to 20,000 TCR beta sequences were associated with specific HLA alleles at a false discovery rate of 0.05. A later analysis found that HLA-associated TCR beta chains were more clonally expanded and had lower generation probabilities than equally common non-associated chains. A further reported finding was that TCR beta sequences accurately predicted the HLA-A and HLA-B alleles for most subjects in the first cohort. According to a later analysis, most CMV-associated TCR beta chains appeared to be HLA-restricted, and the HLA associations seemed to be driven largely by CMV exposure. Broadly in line with IMGT annotations, most TCR beta V segments showed up in productive rearrangements about 87% or about 30% of the time in an earlier analysis of some 590 of the donors. The 87-base-pair reads could not distinguish some IMGT-functional V segments, including TRBV6-2 and TRBV6-3, so those segments were excluded. HLA typing was unavailable for some donors at each locus, so association tests used only the typed subset. A few of the identified cytomegalovirus-associated TCR beta chains were confirmed in vitro to be specific for cytomegalovirus antigens. Correlated functional status among segregating V segments might be attributable to linkage disequilibrium, but an unknown experimental factor could not be ruled out. In both the original and validation cohorts, the classifier was reported to diagnose cytomegalovirus status with high specificity and sensitivity. A total of roughly 160 TCR beta chains were listed by the study as associated with cytomegalovirus. Over 15 rarely observed V segments, including chromosome 9 orphons, were excluded from the earlier analysis of about 610 of the donors because counts were too low. An association between a missense DCLRE1C variant and V-gene and J-gene trimming of TCR beta chains was found in a later genetic analysis and replicated in an independent cohort. In a later analysis, the rate of TCR association differed among HLA loci, with DRB1 alleles having the most associated TCRs and HLA-C alleles having the fewest. Across donors, most TCR sequences were observed very rarely, whereas some public TCRs were present in many individuals. It was suggested by the authors that the approach could potentially be generalized to other disease states and immunological phenotypes. Roughly uniform sequencing depth across donors was assumed in presence/absence analyses, although this assumption may not hold. According to a later genetic analysis, donors in an Asian-associated ancestry cluster had fewer N-insertions in productive TCRs than the approximately 650-donor mean. A cluster of highly shared sequence variants was judged likely to be a technical artifact of the sequencing pipeline. CMV serostatus was the only immune exposure information available for the cohort. Strong co-occurrence of HLA alleles, especially DR and DQ, made assigning TCR associations to individual alleles difficult. Only TCR beta chains were sequenced in this cohort, and the absence of alpha or paired-chain data limited detectable features.

Libraries were built with the immunoSEQ multiplex PCR assay. The multiplex PCR relied on a mix of 60 forward primers for TCR Vbeta segments and 13 reverse primers for TCR Jbeta segments. The CDR3 region of rearranged TCR beta genes was amplified from genomic DNA by a multiplex PCR assay. Amplified TCR beta libraries were sequenced as 87-base-pair reads on the Illumina HiSeq System. For the original study's pipeline: In a later analysis, 70 million to 95 million unique TCR beta chains were counted across the roughly 610 repertoires, and around 11 million of these chains were shared by at least two donors. Raw reads were error-corrected and collapsed into unique sequences by a nearest-neighbor algorithm in which closely related sequences were merged to remove PCR and sequencing errors. CDR3 sequences were aligned to IMGT reference sequences to assign V, D and J gene segments. For a sequence to be retained, a match of at least six nucleotides to both a V gene segment and a J gene segment was required. Rearrangements were called productive when the CDR3 lacked stop codons and stayed in frame with V and J; all others were non-productive. Following IMGT convention, CDR3 was defined as the stretch from the second conserved V-encoded cysteine up to the conserved J-encoded phenylalanine. The earlier analysis of a few hundred of the donors excluded sequences that lacked an unambiguous match to a single V gene segment. In an earlier analysis of some 590 of the donors, a V segment was called functional when productive rearrangements were above 56.7%, and segregating when the standard deviation between donors exceeded 5%. To diagnose cytomegalovirus status from the catalog of TCR beta chain sequences, a statistical classification framework was built. In a later analysis, V and J genes were assigned by comparing TCR nucleotide sequences against IMGT/GENE-DB human TR gene sequences. In a later analysis, CDR3 sequences and most-parsimonious VDJ recombination scenarios were assigned using the TCRdist pipeline. A later analysis defined each TCR beta chain by its CDR3 amino acid sequence plus V-gene family, and excluded reads lacking a unique V-gene family. To address suspected cross-contamination and a sequencing artifact, a later analysis removed 450 to 700 highly shared, low-generation-probability nucleotide sequences. For each public chain, a later analysis derived a clonal expansion index from normalized ranks of inferred template counts within each repertoire. A later analysis computed generation probabilities with a VDJ recombination model fitted to out-of-frame rearrangements, and checked the results against IGoR. In a later analysis, hypergeometric tests were used to score TCR-TCR, TCR-HLA and TCR-CMV co-occurrence, with a repertoire-size bias correction applied to TCR pairs. A later analysis estimated false discovery rates by permuting HLA or CMV assignments 20 times. In a later analysis, co-occurring TCRs were grouped using DBSCAN, and TCRdist sequence similarity was added for clustering within HLA-allele-positive subsets. Repertoires with fewer than 30,000 or more than 120,000 public chains were left out of co-occurrence clustering, as were about five repertoires with anomalous nucleotide sharing. TCRdb obtained this table from immuneACCESS and retained in-frame rearrangements with V and J assigned. These tables miss some clones; where compared with another copy, unresolved V genes account for less than half of the shortfall, and the remainder is unexplained. V and J calls plus clone size are reproduced from that table; the DNA served to infer D and trimming. The table for this sample lists 160,000 or so clones; roughly 84% of them were counted only once. About 2.1% of the sample is held by the ten biggest clonotypes.

The cohort was made up of 666 healthy bone marrow donors. All cohort members were sampled while nominally healthy, although unrecorded immune exposures were likely present. The donor tested CMV seronegative and was one of the 352 seronegative cohort members. Every donor gave a peripheral blood sample, and the peripheral blood mononuclear cells from that sample were used for TCR beta sequencing. Genomic DNA was extracted from the blood cell samples with the Qiagen DNeasy Blood Extraction Kit. The rearrangement joined TRBV2 to TRBJ2-5; perhaps TRBD1 is the D gene, with 5 bases matching. The J call is uncertain, as TRBJ2-7 better fits the DNA end. This sequence was found in a woman aged 18-29 years in good health and CMV-seronegative. Material: PBMCs. The CDR3 protein is CASRAPGIYEQYF. The DNA sequence is given as TGTGCCAGCAGGGCCCCAGGGATCTACGAGCAGTACTTC.